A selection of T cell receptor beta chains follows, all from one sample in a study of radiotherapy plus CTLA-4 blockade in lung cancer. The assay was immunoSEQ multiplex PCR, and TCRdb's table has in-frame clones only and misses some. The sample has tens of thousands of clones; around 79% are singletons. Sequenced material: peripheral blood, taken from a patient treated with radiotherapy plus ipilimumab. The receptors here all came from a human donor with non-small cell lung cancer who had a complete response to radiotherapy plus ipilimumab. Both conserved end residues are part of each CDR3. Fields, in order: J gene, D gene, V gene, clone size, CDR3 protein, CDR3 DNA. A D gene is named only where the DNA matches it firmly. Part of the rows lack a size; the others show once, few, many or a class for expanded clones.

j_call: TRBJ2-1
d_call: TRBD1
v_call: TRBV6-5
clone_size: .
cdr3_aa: CASYRGEQFF
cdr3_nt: TGTGCCAGTTACAGGGGTGAGCAGTTCTTC

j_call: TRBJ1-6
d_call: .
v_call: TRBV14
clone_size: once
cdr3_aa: CASSQGPGNSPLHF
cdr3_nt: TGTGCCAGCAGCCAAGGACCAGGGAATTCACCCCTCCACTTT

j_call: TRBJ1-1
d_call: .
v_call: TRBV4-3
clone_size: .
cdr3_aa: CASSQDRVGTLPLNTEAFF
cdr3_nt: TGCGCCAGCAGCCAAGACCGCGTTGGGACGTTACCCCTGAACACTGAAGCTTTCTTT

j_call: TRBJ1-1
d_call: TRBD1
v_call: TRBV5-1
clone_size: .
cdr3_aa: CASSLRDSVENTEAFF
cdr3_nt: TGCGCCAGCAGCTTAAGGGACAGCGTGGAGAACACTGAAGCTTTCTTT

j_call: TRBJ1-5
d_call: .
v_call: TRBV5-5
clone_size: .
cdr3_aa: CASSWRGSNQPQHF
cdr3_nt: TGTGCCAGCAGCTGGAGGGGATCCAATCAGCCCCAGCATTTT

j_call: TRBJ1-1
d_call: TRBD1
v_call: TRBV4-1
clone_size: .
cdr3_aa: CASSRGTGGMNTEAFF
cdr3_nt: TGCGCCAGCAGCCGCGGGACAGGGGGAATGAACACTGAAGCTTTCTTT

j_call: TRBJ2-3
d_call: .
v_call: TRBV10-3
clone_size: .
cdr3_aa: CASTGNTDTQYF
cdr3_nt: TGTGCCAGTACAGGTAACACAGATACGCAGTATTTT

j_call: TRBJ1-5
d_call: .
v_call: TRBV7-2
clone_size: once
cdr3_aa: CASSQGISNQPQHF
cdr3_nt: TGTGCCAGCAGTCAAGGGATTAGCAATCAGCCCCAGCATTTT

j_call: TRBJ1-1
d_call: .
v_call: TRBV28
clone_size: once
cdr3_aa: CASSNRGLNTEAFF
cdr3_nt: TGTGCCAGCAGCAACCGGGGTTTGAACACTGAAGCTTTCTTT

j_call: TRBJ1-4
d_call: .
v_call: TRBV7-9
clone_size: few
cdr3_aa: CASSLGSPVTPNEKLFF
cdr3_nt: TGTGCCAGCAGCCTAGGAAGCCCAGTTACGCCTAATGAAAAACTGTTTTTT

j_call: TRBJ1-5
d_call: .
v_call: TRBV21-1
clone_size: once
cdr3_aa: CASSKVSGSNQPQHF
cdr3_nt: TGTGCCAGCAGCAAAGTTTCGGGAAGCAATCAGCCCCAGCATTTT

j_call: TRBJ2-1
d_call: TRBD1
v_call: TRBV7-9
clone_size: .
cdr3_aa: CASSFNGQGNEQFF
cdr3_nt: TGTGCCAGCAGCTTTAACGGACAGGGAAACGAGCAGTTCTTC

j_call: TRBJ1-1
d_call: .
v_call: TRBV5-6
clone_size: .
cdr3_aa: CASSLRREAFF
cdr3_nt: TGTGCCAGCAGCTTGCGCAGGGAAGCTTTCTTT

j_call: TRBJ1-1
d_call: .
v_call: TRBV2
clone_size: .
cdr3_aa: CASLSDVAVNTEAFF
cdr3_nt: TGTGCCAGCTTATCGGACGTAGCAGTGAACACTGAAGCTTTCTTT

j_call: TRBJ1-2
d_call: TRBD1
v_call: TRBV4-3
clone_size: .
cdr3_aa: CASSQSDRGGVGYTF
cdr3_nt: TGCGCCAGCAGCCAATCGGACAGGGGAGGCGTTGGCTACACCTTC

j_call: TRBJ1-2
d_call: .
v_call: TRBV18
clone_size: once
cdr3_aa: CASSPVGGVVGYGYTF
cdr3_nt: TGTGCCAGCTCACCCGTCGGTGGGGTGGTAGGCTATGGCTACACCTTC

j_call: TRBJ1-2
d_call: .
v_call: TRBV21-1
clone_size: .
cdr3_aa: CASSDVHYGYTF
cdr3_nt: TGTGCCAGCAGCGACGTACACTATGGCTACACCTTC

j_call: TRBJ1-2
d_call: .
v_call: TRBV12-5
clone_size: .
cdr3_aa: CASGLATRDRGYTF
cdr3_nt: TGTGCTAGTGGTTTGGCGACAAGGGACCGGGGCTACACCTTC

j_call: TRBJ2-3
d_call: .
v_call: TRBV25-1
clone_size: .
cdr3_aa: CASSHSRDSTDTQYF
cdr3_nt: TGTGCCAGCAGTCACTCGCGGGACTCCACAGATACGCAGTATTTT

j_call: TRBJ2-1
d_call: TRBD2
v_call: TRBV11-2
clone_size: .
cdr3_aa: CASSPRLAGGRYNEQFF
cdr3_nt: TGTGCCAGCAGCCCCCGACTAGCGGGAGGGCGCTACAATGAGCAGTTCTTC

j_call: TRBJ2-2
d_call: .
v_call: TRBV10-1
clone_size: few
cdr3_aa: CASRGSPTGELFF
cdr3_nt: TGCGCCAGCAGAGGCAGCCCGACCGGGGAGCTGTTTTTT

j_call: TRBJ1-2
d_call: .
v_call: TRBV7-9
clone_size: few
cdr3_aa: CASSLALATYGYTF
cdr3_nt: TGTGCCAGCAGCTTAGCGTTAGCCACCTATGGCTACACCTTC

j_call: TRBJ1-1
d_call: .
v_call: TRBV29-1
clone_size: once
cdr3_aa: CSVVGDKPQAFF
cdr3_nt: TGCAGCGTGGTGGGGGACAAACCTCAAGCTTTCTTT